This entry lists 6 T cell receptor beta chains sequenced from one sample in a study of blood T cell repertoires in COVID-19 (dated by TCRdb to about 2020). The library was produced with the immunoSEQ multiplex PCR assay. The source is immuneACCESS, and TCRdb retained only in-frame sequences with V and J called. Part of the clones is not carried over; for the studies checked, unresolved V genes explain less than half of this, and the remainder is unexplained. For this sample the table gives around 430,000 clones, of which approximately 87% were detected only once. The ten most abundant clones make up around 9.3% of the sample. Material: PBMCs or T cells enriched from blood (not recorded which). The receptors come from a woman between 50 and 59 years old who had recovered from COVID-19.

This chain connects TRBV2 to TRBJ1-1; D remains unclear. This CDR3 is built from 14 residues. V was cut by 3 bases and J by 1 base, with 9 bases left in between. Germline V CDR1 and CDR2: SNHLY, FYNNEI. The CDR3 spells CASSDYPENTEAFF. The CDR3 DNA reads as TGTGCCAGCAGTGATTACCCAGAGAACACTGAAGCTTTCTTT.

The chain couples TRBV27 to TRBJ1-1; 7 nucleotides match TRBD1. CDR3 size: 18 residues. In germline, CDR1 is MNHEY, CDR2 SMNVEV (reference sequence). V shed 4 bases, J shed 1 base, and the junction held 15 bases outside the gene matches. This chain's CDR3 is CASSSLAIPGQPNTEAFF. As DNA, the CDR3 is TGTGCCAGCAGTTCCCTTGCGATCCCGGGACAGCCGAACACTGAAGCTTTCTTT.

This clone has only a few counts. The J gene is TRBJ2-7, the V gene TRBV2, with a possible D match to TRBD2 (5 bases). This CDR3 contains 12 residues. V lost 8 bases and J 7 bases, leaving 15 bases between the germline ends. Germline CDR1 reads SNHLY; CDR2 reads FYNNEI. The CDR3, as DNA: TGTGCCAGCGAGGGCCGGACTTGGGAGCAGTACTTC. This sequence encodes CASEGRTWEQYF.

This clone was observed once. The V gene is TRBV20-1, the J gene TRBJ2-1; D is uncertain. Trimming cost V 6 bases and J 6 bases, with 9 bases left between them. This CDR3 has 11 amino acids. In germline, CDR1 is DFQATT, CDR2 SNEGSKA (reference sequence). The CDR3 loop is CSATLFNEQFF. The CDR3 nucleotides are TGCAGTGCCACTCTATTCAATGAGCAGTTCTTC.

The gene calls are TRBV5-5 and TRBJ2-2, with D perhaps matching TRBD1 (5 bases). The CDR3 runs to 14 residues. CDR1 and CDR2 (germline): SGHKS, YYEKEE (reference sequence). Trimming stripped 4 bases from V and 6 bases from J, with 13 bases between. The CDR3 nucleotides are TGTGCCAGCAGCCTAGAAGGGGAACCCGGGGAGCTGTTTTTT. This gives the protein CASSLEGEPGELFF.

The table lists this clone with a few counts. The V gene is TRBV12-3 or TRBV12-4, the J gene TRBJ1-5, with D maybe TRBD1 (5 bases). The length of the CDR3 is 13 residues. Trimming pared 5 bases from V and 6 bases from J, leaving 11 bases between. This CDR3 reads CASSTGGLQPQHF. The CDR3 region has the DNA TGTGCCAGCAGTACCGGGGGTCTTCAGCCCCAGCATTTT.